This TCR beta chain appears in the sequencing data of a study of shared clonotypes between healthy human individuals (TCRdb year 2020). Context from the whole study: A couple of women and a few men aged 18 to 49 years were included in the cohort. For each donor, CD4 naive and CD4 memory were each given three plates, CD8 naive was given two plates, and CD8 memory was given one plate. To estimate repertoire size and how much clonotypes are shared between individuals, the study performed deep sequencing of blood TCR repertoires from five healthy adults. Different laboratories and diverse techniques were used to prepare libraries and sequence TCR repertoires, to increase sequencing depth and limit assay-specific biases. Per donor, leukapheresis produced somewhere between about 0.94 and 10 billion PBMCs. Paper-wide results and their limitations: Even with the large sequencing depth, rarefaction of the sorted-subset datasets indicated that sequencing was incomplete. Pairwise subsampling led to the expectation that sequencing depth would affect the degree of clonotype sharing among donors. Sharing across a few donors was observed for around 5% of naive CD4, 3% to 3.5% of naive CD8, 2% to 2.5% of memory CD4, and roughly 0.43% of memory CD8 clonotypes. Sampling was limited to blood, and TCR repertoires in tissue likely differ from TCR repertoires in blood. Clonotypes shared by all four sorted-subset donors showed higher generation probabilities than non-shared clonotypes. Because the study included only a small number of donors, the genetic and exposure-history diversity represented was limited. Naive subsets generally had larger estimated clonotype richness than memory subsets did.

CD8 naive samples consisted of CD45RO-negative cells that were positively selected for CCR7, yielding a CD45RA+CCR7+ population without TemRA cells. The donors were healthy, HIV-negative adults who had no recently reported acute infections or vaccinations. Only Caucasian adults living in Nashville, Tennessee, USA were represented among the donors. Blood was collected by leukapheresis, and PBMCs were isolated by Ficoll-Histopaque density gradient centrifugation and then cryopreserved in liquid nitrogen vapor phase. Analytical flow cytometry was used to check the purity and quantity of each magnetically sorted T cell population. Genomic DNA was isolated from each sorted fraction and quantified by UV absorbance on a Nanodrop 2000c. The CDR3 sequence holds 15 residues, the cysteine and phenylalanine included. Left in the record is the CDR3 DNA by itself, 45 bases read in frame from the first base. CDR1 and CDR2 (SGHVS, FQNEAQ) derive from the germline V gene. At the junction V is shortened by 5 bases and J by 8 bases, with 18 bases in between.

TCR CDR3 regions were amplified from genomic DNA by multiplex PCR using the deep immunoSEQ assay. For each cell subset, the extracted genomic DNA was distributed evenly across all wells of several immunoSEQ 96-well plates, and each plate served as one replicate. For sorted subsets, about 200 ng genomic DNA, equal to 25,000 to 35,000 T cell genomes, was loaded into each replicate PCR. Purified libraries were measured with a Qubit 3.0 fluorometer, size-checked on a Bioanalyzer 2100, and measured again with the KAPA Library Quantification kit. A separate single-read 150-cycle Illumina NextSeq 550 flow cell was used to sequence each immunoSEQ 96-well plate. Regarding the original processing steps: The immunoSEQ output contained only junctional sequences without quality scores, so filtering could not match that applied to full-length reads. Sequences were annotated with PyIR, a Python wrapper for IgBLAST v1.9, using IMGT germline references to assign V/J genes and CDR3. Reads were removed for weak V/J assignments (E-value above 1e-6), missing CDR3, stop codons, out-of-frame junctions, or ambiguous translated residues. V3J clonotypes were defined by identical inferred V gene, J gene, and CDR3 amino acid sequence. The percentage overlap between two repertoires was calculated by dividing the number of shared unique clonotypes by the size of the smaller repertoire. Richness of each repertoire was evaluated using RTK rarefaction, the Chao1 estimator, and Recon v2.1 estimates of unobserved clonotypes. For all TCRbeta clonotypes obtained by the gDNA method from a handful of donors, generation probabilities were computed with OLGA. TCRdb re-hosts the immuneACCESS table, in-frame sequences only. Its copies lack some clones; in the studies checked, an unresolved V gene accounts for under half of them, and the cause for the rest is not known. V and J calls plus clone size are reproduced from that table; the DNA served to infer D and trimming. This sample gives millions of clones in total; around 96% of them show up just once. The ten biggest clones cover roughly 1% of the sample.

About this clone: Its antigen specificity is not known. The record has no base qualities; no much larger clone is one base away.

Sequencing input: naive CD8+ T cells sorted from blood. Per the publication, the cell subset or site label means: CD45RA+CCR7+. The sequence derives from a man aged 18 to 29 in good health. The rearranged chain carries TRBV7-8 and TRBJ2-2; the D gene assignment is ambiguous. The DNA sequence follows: TGTGCCAGCAGCCATCCTGGGCTCTCTGCGGGGGAGCTGTTTTTT. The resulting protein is CASSHPGLSAGELFF.